The subject of this entry is one T cell receptor (beta chain). Its antigen is undetermined. The source of the sample is a study of T cells expressing NK-cell markers. Overall study findings and caveats: HCMV specificity was not established for the expanded NKG2C+ T cell clones.

Synthesis of TCR beta cDNA relied on 5'RACE template switching carrying UMIs. TCRdb reprocessed the 5' RACE reads; each CDR3 protein has one entry and no DNA is given. The sample holds about 110,000 distinct CDR3 sequences. Per the germline V gene, CDR1 is LNHDA and CDR2 is SQIVND (reference sequence). The CDR3 sequence is 15 residues long. The sequence was collected from a woman between 18 and 69 years old in good health. The genes are TRBV19 and TRBJ1-5; TCRdb outputs TRBD1, but without DNA this stays unchecked. Sequencing used blood T cells: a sorted CD56 or NKG2C T cell subset, CD4+ or CD8+ T cells, or bulk PBMC T cells (not recorded which). CDR3 in amino acids: CASSIEEQGYQPQHF. The full variable domain, rest sourced from reference TRBV19 and TRBJ1-5, is DGGITQSPKYLFRKEGQNVTLSCEQNLNHDAMYWYRQDPGQGLRLIYYSQIVNDFQKGDIAEGYSVSREKKESFPLTVTSAQKNPTAFYLCASSIEEQGYQPQHFGDGTRLSIL.